The 3 T cell receptor beta chains below were found in one sample sequenced in a study of CD8+ T cells in alopecia areata. Extracted from the samples, RNA was reverse transcribed into cDNA to serve as the sequencing template. The assay was immunoSEQ multiplex PCR, and TCRdb's table has in-frame clones only and misses some. The sample carries some 150,000 clones, less than 65% recorded once. The sample consisted of CD8+ T cells sorted from blood, taken at week 0. The receptors derive from a human donor with alopecia areata.

This clone was seen a few times. The chain couples TRBV29-1 to TRBJ2-3, with TRBD2 as a possible D gene (6 bases). The CDR3 runs to 12 residues. V gave up 6 bases and J gave up 0 bases, with 7 bases separating them. Germline loops: CDR1 SQVTM, CDR2 ANQGSEA. CDR3 sequence: CSVRDSTDTQYF. The CDR3 bases are TGCAGCGTGCGGGACAGCACAGATACGCAGTATTTT.

This clone was seen only a few times. This chain uses TRBV7-2 with TRBJ1-2; D is unclear. The V end was cut by 3 bases, the J end by 6 bases, with 17 bases between. In germline, CDR1 is SGHTA, CDR2 FQGNSA. This CDR3 region has 15 residues. DNA for the CDR3: TGTGCCAGCAGCTTCGGCGTTGGGGAGGCGAATGGCTACACCTTC. It yields the protein CASSFGVGEANGYTF.

V and J are TRBV27 and TRBJ2-3; TRBD1 aligns across 11 bases. The CDR3 spans 16 residues. Germline loops: CDR1 MNHEY, CDR2 SMNVEV (reference sequence). Trimming at V came to 3 bases and at J to 6 bases, leaving 8 bases not matched to a gene. For the CDR3, the DNA is TGTGCCAGCAGTTTTGGGACAGGGGGTAGGTGGGATACGCAGTATTTT. This translates into CASSFGTGGRWDTQYF.